Listed here are 28 T cell receptor beta chains from one sample, sequenced in a study of CD8 T cells in ankylosing spondylitis. TCRdb used MiXCR to reprocess the 5' RACE reads, holding one entry per CDR3 protein. The sample lists some 220,000 distinct CDR3 sequences, roughly a tenth occurring once. The sequenced material came from blood, either unsorted or a sorted T cell fraction (not recorded which). These receptors were taken from a male donor with ankylosing spondylitis or in good health (not recorded which).

This clonotype was detected ten times or more. The J gene is TRBJ2-1, the V gene TRBV9, with 8 bases that match TRBD1. The CDR3 is 17 amino acids. The germline V gene has CDR1 SGDLS and CDR2 YYNGEE. V shed 0 bases, J shed 2 bases, and the junction held 7 bases outside the gene matches. CDR3 amino acids: CASSVVPGTGTYNEQFF. CDR3 DNA sequence: TGTGCCAGCAGCGTAGTCCCCGGGACAGGTACCTACAATGAGCAGTTCTTC.

The chain has TRBV29-1 and TRBJ1-4; D call uncertain. V was clipped by 5 bases and J by 0 bases, with 16 bases between them. Germline CDR1 is SQVTM and CDR2 is ANQGSEA. The CDR3 covers 16 residues. CDR3 protein: CSVLAWAEATNEKLFF. For the CDR3, the DNA is TGCAGCGTTCTGGCCTGGGCAGAGGCAACTAATGAAAAACTGTTTTTT.

In this sample, this clonotype turned up many times. The rearrangement links TRBV2 to TRBJ2-7; tentatively, D is TRBD1 (6 bases). The CDR3 length is 13 residues. Germline CDR1 reads SNHLY; CDR2 reads FYNNEI. Trimming removed 3 bases from V and 4 bases from J, with 10 bases in between. CDR3 bases: TGTGCCAGCAGTGACGACAGGCTTTACGAGCAGTACTTC. Its translation is CASSDDRLYEQYF.

This clonotype was seen at least ten times. V gene TRBV28 combines with J gene TRBJ1-6; D remains unclear. Germline lookup yields CDR1 MDHEN and CDR2 SYDVKM. V was cut by 2 bases and J by 8 bases, with 13 bases left in between. This CDR3 region has 15 residues. CDR3 nucleotides: TGTGCCAGCAGTTTACCCGGTTGGGGTCATTCACCCCTCCACTTT. The encoded protein is CASSLPGWGHSPLHF. The full variable domain, rest sourced from reference TRBV28 and TRBJ1-6, is DVKVTQSSRYLVKRTGEKVFLECVQDMDHENMFWYRQDPGLGLRLIYFSYDVKMKEKGDIPEGYSVSREKKERFSLILESASTNQTSMYLCASSLPGWGHSPLHFGNGTRLTVT.

This clonotype was recorded many times. V gene TRBV25-1 combines with J gene TRBJ1-5; D remains ambiguous. Germline-derived CDR1 and CDR2 are MGHDK and SYGVNS. V was cut by 2 bases and J by 3 bases, with 8 bases left in between. The CDR3 has 14 residues. CDR3 bases: TGTGCCAGCAGTGAAAGAGGCAACAATCAGCCCCAGCATTTT. Translation gives CASSERGNNQPQHF.

This clonotype was picked up many times. This chain uses TRBV5-8 with TRBJ1-5, with 8 bases identical to TRBD1. Germline lookup yields CDR1 SGHTS and CDR2 YDEGEE. Trimming at V came to 4 bases and at J to 4 bases, leaving 7 bases not matched to a gene. This CDR3 is 15 amino acids long. In DNA, the CDR3 is TGTGCCAGCAGCCGATCAGGACAGGGAAATCAGCCCCAGCATTTT. Translating gives CASSRSGQGNQPQHF.

Written as DNA, the CDR3 is TGTGCCAGCAGCAGCGGGACATCCGGAAACACCATATATTTT. It is translated as CASSSGTSGNTIYF. The J gene is TRBJ1-3, the V gene TRBV3-1; tentative D call: TRBD1 (6 bases). The CDR3 covers 14 residues. The germline V and J ends were trimmed by 5 bases and 4 bases, with 12 bases remaining between them. Looked up from germline, CDR1 is LGHDT and CDR2 is YNNKEL (reference sequence).

The sample holds many counts of this clonotype. The CDR3 loop reads CASSPGLGARVYF. CDR3 in DNA: TGTGCCAGCAGTCCCGGACTAGGCGCGCGCGTTTACTTC. The chain links TRBV12-3 or TRBV12-4 to TRBJ2-7; TRBD2 aligns across 7 bases. V was clipped by 5 bases and J by 13 bases; unmatched bases: 14. The CDR3 contains 13 residues.

This clonotype has a count of ten or more. The rearrangement uses TRBV12-3 or TRBV12-4 and TRBJ2-7; 10 nucleotides align to TRBD1. The CDR3 covers 13 residues. Losses at the gene ends were 4 bases for V and 7 bases for J; bases not matched to a gene: 4. CDR3 sequence: CASSSGQGVEQYF. The CDR3 DNA is TGTGCCAGCAGTTCCGGACAGGGGGTTGAGCAGTACTTC.

This clonotype was observed at least ten times. This chain connects TRBV15 to TRBJ2-3, with D perhaps given as TRBD1 or TRBD2 (6 bases each). This CDR3 spans 16 amino acids. The V and J ends lost 5 bases and 4 bases respectively, with 19 bases between them. The germline gives CDR1 LNHNV, CDR2 YYDKDF (reference sequence). The CDR3: CATSPAMGGRSDTQYF. CDR3 DNA sequence: TGTGCCACCAGCCCGGCGATGGGGGGCAGGTCAGATACGCAGTATTTT.

The chain joins TRBV18 to TRBJ1-2, with no clear D. The CDR3 totals 14 residues. The germline CDR1 and CDR2 sequences are KGHSH and LQKENI. Trimming removed 0 bases at V and 4 bases at J, with 9 bases between. The CDR3 reads CASSPPGSPYGYTF. Here the CDR3 DNA reads TGTGCCAGCTCACCACCCGGGTCCCCCTATGGCTACACCTTC.

The chain couples TRBV12-3 or TRBV12-4 to TRBJ2-7, with a possible D match to TRBD2 (5 bases). V was trimmed by 7 bases and J by 2 bases, leaving 15 bases between them. The length of the CDR3 is 14 residues. In nucleotides, the CDR3 is TGTGCCAGCAAAAAATTCGAGGGCCCCTACGAGCAGTACTTC. Its protein product is CASKKFEGPYEQYF.

The sample holds many counts of this clonotype. The chain couples TRBV7-9 to TRBJ2-5; D may be TRBD2 (6 bases). The CDR3 totals 14 residues. Trimming took 5 bases from V and 1 from J, leaving 11 bases between them. Germline V gene sequence: CDR1 SEHNR, CDR2 FQNEAQ (reference sequence). CDR3 protein: CASSLRDFQETQYF. CDR3 in DNA: TGTGCCAGCAGCCTCCGGGACTTCCAAGAGACCCAGTACTTC. The whole variable domain, remainder taken from reference TRBV7-9 and TRBJ2-5, is DTGVSQNPRHKITKRGQNVTFRCDPISEHNRLYWYRQTLGQGPEFLTYFQNEAQLEKSRLLSDRFSAERPKGSFSTLEIQRTEQGDSAMYLCASSLRDFQETQYFGPGTRLLVL.

This clonotype was observed many times. The chain recombines TRBV7-8 with TRBJ1-2; D is perhaps TRBD1 (6 bases). This CDR3 has 15 amino acids. The V gene's germline CDR1 is SGHVS and CDR2 FQNEAQ. Trimming shortened V by 4 bases and J by 4 bases, and 16 bases separated the two germline ends. The CDR3 DNA sequence: TGTGCCAGCAGCTCAGGACCCCGGGACACCTATGGCTACACCTTC. As protein: CASSSGPRDTYGYTF.

This clonotype has a count of ten or more. The chain uses TRBV24-1 and TRBJ2-2, with 14 bases fitting TRBD2. The V gene end was trimmed by 2 bases and the J gene end by 4 bases; junction bases not matched to a gene: 8. The length of the CDR3 is 19 residues. Germline values: CDR1 KGHDR, CDR2 SFDVKD. The CDR3 loop reads CATSDSGTSGGPGTGELFF. CDR3 DNA sequence: TGTGCCACCAGTGATTCAGGGACTAGCGGGGGACCGGGCACCGGGGAGCTGTTTTTT.

This clonotype appeared many times. The CDR3 loop reads CASSQGTGTGGLRSKNIQYF. DNA for the CDR3: TGTGCCAGCAGCCAAGGGACCGGGACAGGGGGCCTTAGGAGCAAAAACATTCAGTACTTC. The gene calls are TRBV3-1 and TRBJ2-4, with 12 bases lining up with TRBD1. Germline V lookup: CDR1 LGHDT, CDR2 YNNKEL (reference sequence). This CDR3 is built from 20 residues. V was clipped by 1 base and J by 3 bases; unmatched bases: 13. The variable domain in full, with the rest retrieved from reference TRBV3-1 and TRBJ2-4, is DTAVSQTPKYLVTQMGNDKSIKCEQNLGHDTMYWYKQDSKKFLKIMFSYNNKELIINETVPNRFSPKSPDKAHLNLHINSLELGDSAVYFCASSQGTGTGGLRSKNIQYFGAGTRLSVL.

This clonotype was detected a few times. The J gene is TRBJ2-1, the V gene TRBV29-1; 7 nucleotides match TRBD2. V lost 6 bases to trimming and J lost 4 bases; unmatched junction nucleotides: 9. Germline CDR1 SQVTM, CDR2 ANQGSEA. CDR3 length equals 14 residues. CDR3 region: CSVPGLVNYNEQFF. The DNA of the CDR3 is TGCAGCGTCCCTGGACTAGTAAATTACAATGAGCAGTTCTTC.

Only a few counts were recorded for this clonotype. This rearrangement joins TRBV27 to TRBJ2-6; unclear D gene. CDR3 length: 13 residues. V shed 11 bases and J shed 2 bases, with 10 bases lying between them. CDR1 is MNHEY, CDR2 SMNVEV, per germline (reference sequence). The CDR3 sequence is CAAGRPGANVLTF. DNA for the CDR3: TGTGCCGCAGGACGACCTGGGGCCAACGTCCTGACTTTC.

This clonotype was counted many times. The V gene is TRBV4-1, the J gene TRBJ2-1; weak D call: TRBD2 (6 bases). The germline CDR1 and CDR2 sequences are MGHRA and YSYEKL. V lost 5 bases, J lost 6 bases, and 14 bases lay in between. This CDR3 spans 14 amino acids. The CDR3: CASSDRDFLNEQFF. Written as DNA, the CDR3 is TGCGCCAGCAGCGACCGGGACTTTCTCAATGAGCAGTTCTTC.

This clonotype was seen ten or more times. The chain employs TRBV7-6 and TRBJ2-5; D is undetermined. Germline CDR1 SGHVS, CDR2 FNYEAQ. The CDR3 is 11 amino acids. V lost 7 bases and J lost 1, with 4 bases in between. In DNA form, the CDR3 reads TGTGCCAGCAAGAGCCAAGAGACCCAGTACTTC. It is translated as CASKSQETQYF.

This clonotype came up many times. The J gene is TRBJ2-7, the V gene TRBV5-1; D uncertain. V shed 4 bases and J shed 5 bases, with 16 bases lying between them. CDR1 is SGHRS and CDR2 is YFSETQ in the germline V gene. This CDR3 has 14 amino acids. The CDR3 here is CASSPRIGSHEQYF. CDR3 nucleotide sequence: TGCGCCAGCAGCCCTAGGATTGGGTCCCACGAGCAGTACTTC. Combining the CDR3 with reference TRBV5-1 and TRBJ2-7 gives the whole variable domain KAGVTQTPRYLIKTRGQQVTLSCSPISGHRSVSWYQQTPGQGLQFLFEYFSETQRNKGNFPGRFSGRQFSNSRSEMNVSTLELGDSALYLCASSPRIGSHEQYFGPGTRLTVT.

Notes on this clonotype: A much larger clone lies a single base off, so this may be a read error. This sequence joins TRBV5-1 and TRBJ1-1; TRBD1 is a possible D gene (5 bases). The CDR3 spans 14 residues. The germline CDR1 and CDR2 sequences are SGHRS and YFSETQ. The CDR3 DNA follows: TGCGCCAGCAGCTTGGGGGACGCGAACACTGGAGCTTTCTTT. As protein: CASSLGDANTGAFF.

This clonotype was counted only a few times. The genes are TRBV5-1 and TRBJ2-6; D possibly uses TRBD1 or TRBD2 (6 bases each). CDR3 length equals 17 residues. The V gene's germline CDR1 is SGHRS and CDR2 YFSETQ. The V and J ends lost 1 base and 4 bases respectively, with 15 bases between them. DNA for the CDR3: TGCGCCAGCAGCTTGATGGGGGGCTCGGAAGGGGCCAACGTCCTGACTTTC. Translating it yields CASSLMGGSEGANVLTF. The complete variable domain, with remaining parts taken from reference TRBV5-1 and TRBJ2-6, reads KAGVTQTPRYLIKTRGQQVTLSCSPISGHRSVSWYQQTPGQGLQFLFEYFSETQRNKGNFPGRFSGRQFSNSRSEMNVSTLELGDSALYLCASSLMGGSEGANVLTFGAGSRLTVL.

The chain couples TRBV2 to TRBJ2-2, with D tentatively TRBD1 (7 bases). This CDR3 has 15 residues. The V gene's germline CDR1 is SNHLY and CDR2 FYNNEI. V was cut by 7 bases and J by 5 bases, with 17 bases left in between. CDR3 region: CASKSRGAGTGELFF. CDR3 nucleotide sequence: TGTGCCAGCAAATCCAGGGGGGCGGGGACCGGGGAGCTGTTTTTT.

This clonotype was found many times. The rearrangement joins TRBV5-4 to TRBJ1-1, with TRBD1 matching over 9 bases. The length of the CDR3 is 16 residues. Germline CDR1 is SGHNT and CDR2 is YYREEE (reference sequence). The V segment lost 4 bases and the J segment 2 bases; nucleotides outside the gene matches: 9. The CDR3 region has the DNA TGTGCCAGCAGCCCGGGGGGACAGGGATTAAACACTGAAGCTTTCTTT. Encoded protein: CASSPGGQGLNTEAFF.

This clonotype was found many times. This chain joins TRBV10-3 and TRBJ2-3; 8 bases match TRBD2. Germline trimming cut 11 bases from V and 4 bases from J; bases unmatched to any gene: 11. This CDR3 has 14 amino acids. CDR1 and CDR2 from the germline V gene are ENHRY and SYGVKD. The CDR3 bases are TGTGCCGCGCGATTCGGGGGGGAATCAGATACGCAGTATTTT. Its protein product is CAARFGGESDTQYF.

This clonotype was detected ten times or more. The J gene is TRBJ2-5, the V gene TRBV4-1; 7 nucleotides line up with TRBD2. The germline V gene encodes CDR1 MGHRA and CDR2 YSYEKL. The length of the CDR3 is 15 residues. The trim removed 2 bases at V and 4 bases at J, leaving 7 bases unmatched. CDR3 protein: CASSQLAGVGETQYF. The CDR3 DNA is TGCGCCAGCAGCCAATTGGCGGGAGTAGGAGAGACCCAGTACTTC.

There are many counts of this clonotype. The CDR3 loop reads CASSPSRTNTEAFF. CDR3 sequence (DNA): TGTGCCAGCAGCCCATCTCGCACCAACACTGAAGCTTTCTTT. The V and J genes are TRBV3-1 and TRBJ1-1; D not resolved. CDR3 length: 14 residues. V lost 4 bases to trimming and J lost 2 bases, with 11 bases between them. The germline gives CDR1 LGHDT, CDR2 YNNKEL (reference sequence).